This T cell receptor beta chain was captured by sequencing in a study of cytomegalovirus exposure and HLA in healthy donors. Study in general: The same platform as the 650 to 700 first-cohort repertoires was used for the 120 validation repertoires, a later analysis reported. The study's findings and limits: As confirmed in vitro, a few CMV-associated chains were specific for CMV antigens.

In regard to this clone: The antigen remains undetermined.

Using immunoSEQ multiplex PCR, the repertoire was profiled, and TCRdb retains in-frame clones only, with some absent. The table shows roughly 140,000 clones, with approximately 91% occurring only once. In germline, CDR1 is MDHEN, CDR2 SYDVKM. The CDR3 runs to 12 residues. J gave up 10 bases and V 5 bases, and 6 bases lay outside the gene matches. This rearrangement joins TRBV28 to TRBJ2-3; 7 bases line up with TRBD1. Source material: PBMCs. The clonotype comes from a woman aged 18-29 years in good health and CMV-seropositive. The CDR3 reads CASSLLGTAQYF. DNA of the CDR3: TGTGCCAGCAGTCTACTCGGGACAGCGCAGTATTTT.